A single sample gave rise to the 8 T cell receptor beta chains below, sequenced in a study of identical twins. One entry per CDR3 protein results from TCRdb running MiXCR on the 5' RACE reads. The repertoire holds hundreds of thousands of distinct CDR3 sequences, with around 6% as singletons. The sample taken for sequencing was naive T cells sorted from blood. These receptors originate from a man between 18 and 35 years old in good health.

J is TRBJ2-1 and V is TRBV10-2; TRBD2 agrees at 11 bases. CDR3 length: 14 residues. CDR1 is WSHSY and CDR2 is SAAADI in the germline V gene. V gave up 10 bases and J gave up 7 bases; unmatched junction bases: 9. DNA of the CDR3: TGCGCCACCTTCCTAGCGGGAGGTGGGAATGAGCAGTTCTTC. Translating it yields CATFLAGGGNEQFF.

This clonotype has more than one count but fewer than ten. This chain uses TRBV5-1 with TRBJ2-1; D is unresolved. The CDR3 runs to 14 residues. Germline V gene data show CDR1 as SGHRS and CDR2 as YFSETQ. Trimming stripped 6 bases from V and 0 bases from J, with 10 bases between. In DNA form, the CDR3 reads TGCGCCAGCAACATCCTGAGCTCCTACAATGAGCAGTTCTTC. Translation: CASNILSSYNEQFF.

The V gene is TRBV29-1, the J gene TRBJ2-3, with D perhaps matching TRBD2 (6 bases). Germline CDR1 SQVTM, CDR2 ANQGSEA. The CDR3 length is 14 residues. The germline V and J ends were trimmed by 7 bases and 2 bases, with 16 bases remaining between them. The CDR3 loop is CSAIAEWATDTQYF. CDR3 nucleotide sequence: TGCAGCGCGATAGCGGAGTGGGCCACAGATACGCAGTATTTT.

Many counts were recorded for this clonotype. The chain uses TRBV9 and TRBJ2-7; D could derive from TRBD1 or TRBD2 (5 bases each). Germline V gene sequence: CDR1 SGDLS, CDR2 YYNGEE. With 4 bases removed from V and 4 bases from J, the gap between germline ends came to 18 bases. CDR3 length equals 15 residues. The CDR3 loop reads CASSPRAADKYEQYF. In nucleotides, the CDR3 is TGTGCCAGCAGCCCCCGTGCAGCGGACAAGTACGAGCAGTACTTC.

This chain links TRBV7-8 with TRBJ1-4, with 7 bases identical to TRBD1. J lost 7 bases, V lost 1 base, and 6 bases had no gene match. CDR1 is SGHVS and CDR2 is FQNEAQ in the germline V gene. The CDR3 totals 15 residues. The CDR3 DNA reads as TGTGCCAGCAGCTTAGAGGGGGCCTGGGGTGAAAAACTGTTTTTT. Protein sequence: CASSLEGAWGEKLFF.

This clonotype has at least ten counts. V is TRBV6-1 and J is TRBJ2-7; D gene ambiguous. Trimming shortened V by 6 bases and J by 4 bases, and 19 bases separated the two germline ends. From germline, CDR1 is MNHNS and CDR2 SASEGT. The CDR3 length is 15 residues. CDR3 DNA: TGTGCCAGCAGGCCACCGTTCGATCAGATGTACGAGCAGTACTTC. Its protein product is CASRPPFDQMYEQYF.

This sequence joins TRBV5-1 and TRBJ1-4; D is uncertain. Germline CDR1 SGHRS, CDR2 YFSETQ. The CDR3 covers 11 residues. Trimming pared 5 bases from V and 8 bases from J, leaving 7 bases between. The CDR3, as DNA: TGCGCCAGCAGACTGAGAGAAAAACTGTTTTTT. It specifies CASRLREKLFF.

Remarks on this clonotype: One end of the junction fails to match germline, which may point to a read error. The V call is TRBV12-3 or TRBV12-4, the J call TRBJ1-5; the D gene is possibly TRBD1 (5 bases). The CDR3 runs 15 residues. The CDR3 loop reads CASSLSREGDQPQLF. CDR3 nucleotide sequence: TGTGCCAGCAGTTTAAGCAGGGAAGGGGATCAGCCCCAGCTTTTT.